This TCR beta chain comes out of a study of shared clonotypes between healthy human individuals. Germline loops: CDR1 WSHSY, CDR2 SAAADI. CDR3 length: 12 residues. V lost 1 base, J lost 4 bases, and 5 bases lay in between. Each PCR replicate from the sorted subsets contained about 200 ng DNA, which is tens of thousands of T cell genomes. Assay: immunoSEQ multiplex PCR; the TCRdb copy retains only in-frame clones and omits some. The data contain more than 550,000 clones, roughly 87% of them seen just once; the ten biggest clones take up 34%. V usage is TRBV10-2 and J usage is TRBJ2-7; the D is unclear. The sequence was obtained from a man between 18 and 35 years old in good health. Some clones in this sample may be carry-over from other donors' samples. Specimen: memory CD8+ T cells from PBMCs. The subset here: CD45RO+ cells pooled with CCR7-negative TemRA cells. The CDR3 reads CASSEFFYEQYF. The DNA of the CDR3 is TGCGCCAGCAGTGAGTTTTTTTACGAGCAGTACTTC.